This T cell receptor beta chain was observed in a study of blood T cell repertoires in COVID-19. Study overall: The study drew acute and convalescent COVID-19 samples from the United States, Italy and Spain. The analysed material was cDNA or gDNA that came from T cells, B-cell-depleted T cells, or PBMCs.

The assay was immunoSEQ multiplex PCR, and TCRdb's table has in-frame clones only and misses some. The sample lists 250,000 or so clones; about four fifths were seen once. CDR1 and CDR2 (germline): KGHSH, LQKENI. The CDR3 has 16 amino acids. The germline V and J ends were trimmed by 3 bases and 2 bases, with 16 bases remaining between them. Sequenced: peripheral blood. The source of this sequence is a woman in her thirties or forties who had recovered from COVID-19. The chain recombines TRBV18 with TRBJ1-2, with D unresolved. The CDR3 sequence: CASSPGSHHPNYGYTF. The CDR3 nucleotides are TGTGCCAGCTCACCGGGGAGCCACCACCCCAACTATGGCTACACCTTC.